This T cell receptor beta chain was observed in a study of beta chain features in type 1 diabetes. Overall study context: Examination spanned around 110 million sorted cells from all samples. Findings and caveats of the study: Compared to healthy donors, patients appeared to have naive, central memory and Treg TCRB repertoires that were more alike. Sequencing the cDNA could make cells with high TCR expression show up more than they should. People with Type 1 diabetes carried modestly yet significantly shorter TCRB CDR3s in all four CD4+ subsets.

Germline CDR1 SNHLY, CDR2 FYNNEI. V trimming: 0 bases; J trimming: 6 bases; junction bases outside the gene matches: 10. The CDR3 consists of 16 residues. The sequenced template was cDNA made from the entire isolated RNA. The data were produced by immunoSEQ multiplex PCR, yet TCRdb's version contains in-frame clones alone and is incomplete. The profile shows about 240,000 clones, about 15% of them singletons. Around 120 mL of blood, on average, came from one heparinised draw per donor. On this clone itself: Its antigen is undetermined.

This sequence originates from a man younger than 45 with type 1 diabetes. The source material was naive CD4+ T cells from blood. This chain uses TRBV2 with TRBJ2-7, with 8 bases fitting TRBD2. The CDR3 is CASSEARESGRTEQYF. Here the CDR3 DNA reads TGTGCCAGCAGTGAAGCGCGAGAGAGCGGGAGAACCGAGCAGTACTTC.